This T cell receptor beta chain was recorded in a study of CD8+ T cells in alopecia areata. The authors extracted RNA and reverse transcribed it into cDNA as the sequencing template. The data were produced by immunoSEQ multiplex PCR, yet TCRdb's version contains in-frame clones alone and is incomplete. The sample carries a few hundred thousand clones, 30% to 40% recorded once. The sample holds a few counts of this clone. Treatment defined: oral pan-JAK inhibitor, 5-10 mg twice daily. PBMC-derived CD4+ and CD8+ T cells were sorted. The CDR3 is 14 amino acids. Germline V gene lookup returns CDR1 SEHNR and CDR2 FQNEAQ (reference sequence). Trimming removed 3 bases at V and 0 bases at J, with 6 bases between.

Specimen: CD4+ T cells sorted from blood, collected around week 31, from a patient treated with tofacitinib. The receptor's source is a human donor with alopecia areata. The chain carries TRBV7-9 and TRBJ2-1, with D uncertain. The CDR3 nucleotides read TGTGCCAGCAGCTTGATTAACTCCTACAATGAGCAGTTCTTC. Translated: CASSLINSYNEQFF.